A selection of T cell receptor beta chains follows, all from one sample in a study of CD8 T cells in Susac syndrome. MiXCR was run by TCRdb on the immunoSEQ multiplex PCR reads, yielding one entry per CDR3 protein. The table has under 200,000 distinct CDR3 sequences, about 94% seen once. The sequencing input was CD4+ T cells from PBMCs. These receptor sequences come from a human donor in good health. Each CDR3 is given with its conserved first and last residue. D genes are given only for firm matches. A clone size is listed for some rows: how often the clone was seen (once, few, many), or a class if it is expanded.

clone_size	d_call	v_call	j_call	cdr3_aa	cdr3_nt
-	-	TRBV20-1	TRBJ2-1	CSATPSYNEQFF	TGCAGTGCTACCCCCAGTTACAATGAGCAGTTCTTC
once	TRBD1	TRBV27	TRBJ1-2	CASSLLPLRQGSEDGYTF	TGTGCCAGCAGTTTACTCCCTTTAAGACAGGGATCCGAGGATGGCTACACCTTC
-	-	TRBV3-1	TRBJ1-1	CASSQDSGGNPEAFF	TGTGCCAGCAGCCAAGATAGTGGAGGTAACCCTGAAGCTTTCTTT
few	-	TRBV29-1	TRBJ2-5	CSVGRAGETQYF	TGCAGCGTTGGACGGGCCGGGGAGACCCAGTACTTC
-	-	TRBV29-1	TRBJ2-5	CSVEPTDSQETQYF	TGCAGCGTTGAACCGACGGACAGCCAAGAGACCCAGTACTTC
-	-	TRBV29-1	TRBJ2-7	CSVGVTGFTYEQYF	TGCAGCGTTGGGGTGACAGGATTTACCTACGAGCAGTACTTC
-	-	TRBV18	TRBJ2-7	CASSAGRGTYEQYF	TGTGCCAGCTCAGCAGGTAGGGGGACCTACGAGCAGTACTTC
-	-	TRBV18	TRBJ1-1	CASSRQLNTEAFF	TGTGCCAGCTCGAGGCAGTTGAACACTGAAGCTTTCTTT
-	-	TRBV30	TRBJ2-2	CAWTSRSGELFF	TGTGCCTGGACCAGTCGATCGGGGGAGCTGTTTTTT
-	-	TRBV5-1	TRBJ2-5	CASSLSQGGSVETQYF	TGCGCCAGCAGCTTGTCCCAGGGGGGAAGTGTAGAGACCCAGTACTTC
-	-	TRBV6-2/TRBV6-3	TRBJ2-7	CASSYKRSRGSYEQYF	TGTGCCAGCAGTTACAAGCGGTCCAGGGGAAGCTACGAGCAGTACTTC
-	TRBD2	TRBV9	TRBJ2-7	CASSFSGGRSSYEQYF	TGTGCCAGCAGCTTTAGCGGGGGCAGATCCTCCTACGAGCAGTACTTC
-	-	TRBV7-2	TRBJ2-6	CASSLRAGEASGANVLTF	TGTGCCAGCAGCTTAAGGGCAGGGGAAGCATCTGGGGCCAACGTCCTGACTTTC
-	-	TRBV11-2	TRBJ2-1	CASSLQVKYNEQFF	TGTGCCAGCAGCTTGCAGGTTAAGTACAATGAGCAGTTCTTC